Sequencing of this T cell receptor (beta chain) was carried out in a study of shared clonotypes between healthy human individuals. Naive CD8 cells lacked CD45RO and underwent positive selection for CCR7, leaving out terminally differentiated effector memory CD45RA+ cells. The method was immunoSEQ multiplex PCR; TCRdb's version includes in-frame clones alone and lacks a portion of them. The sample consists of 2 million or so clones, roughly 95% of them appearing once. The CDR3 contains 14 residues. The junction had 5 bases not matched to a gene; V was cut back by 0 bases and J by 7 bases. Germline loops: CDR1 SGHTA, CDR2 FQGTGA.

The chain joins TRBV7-3 to TRBJ2-5; 7 bases map to TRBD2. Sequencing was done on a sample of naive CD8+ T cells sorted from blood. This TCR was recovered from a man younger than 30 in good health. CDR3 loop: CASSLTGTGGTQYF. The CDR3 DNA reads as TGTGCCAGCAGCTTAACTGGGACGGGGGGGACCCAGTACTTC.